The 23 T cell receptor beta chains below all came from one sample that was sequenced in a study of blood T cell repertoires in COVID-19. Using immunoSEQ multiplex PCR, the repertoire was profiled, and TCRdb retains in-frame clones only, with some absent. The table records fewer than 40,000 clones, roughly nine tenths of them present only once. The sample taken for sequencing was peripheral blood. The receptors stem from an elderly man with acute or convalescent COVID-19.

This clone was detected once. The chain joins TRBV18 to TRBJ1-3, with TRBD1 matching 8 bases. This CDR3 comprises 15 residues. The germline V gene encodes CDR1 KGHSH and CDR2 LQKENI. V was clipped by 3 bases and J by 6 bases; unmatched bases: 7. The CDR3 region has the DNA TGTGCCAGCTCACCCTGGACAGGGCTAGAAAACACCATATATTTT. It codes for CASSPWTGLENTIYF.

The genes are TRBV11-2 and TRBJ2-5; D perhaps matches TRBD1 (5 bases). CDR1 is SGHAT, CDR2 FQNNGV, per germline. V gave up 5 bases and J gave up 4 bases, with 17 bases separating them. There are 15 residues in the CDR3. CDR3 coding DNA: TGTGCCAGCAGCGAGCAGGGTTTTGAGAGAGAGACCCAGTACTTC. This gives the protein CASSEQGFERETQYF. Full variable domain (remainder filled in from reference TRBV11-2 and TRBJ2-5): EAGVAQSPRYKIIEKRQSVAFWCNPISGHATLYWYQQILGQGPKLLIQFQNNGVVDDSQLPKDRFSAERLKGVDSTLKIQPAKLEDSAVYLCASSEQGFERETQYFGPGTRLLVL.

The CDR3 region has the DNA TGTGCCAGCAGTGGCCGGGACAGGTATCAGCCCCAGCATTTT. It specifies CASSGRDRYQPQHF. The rearrangement uses TRBV2 and TRBJ1-5; 8 nucleotides align to TRBD1. CDR1 and CDR2 from the germline V gene are SNHLY and FYNNEI. The CDR3 spans 14 residues. The J segment lost 5 bases and the V segment lost 4 bases, leaving 4 bases of the junction unmatched.

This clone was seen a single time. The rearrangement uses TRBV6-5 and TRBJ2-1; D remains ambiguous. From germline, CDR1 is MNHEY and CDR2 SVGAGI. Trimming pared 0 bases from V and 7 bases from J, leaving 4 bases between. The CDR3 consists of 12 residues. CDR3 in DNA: TGTGCCAGCAGTTACTCCCGGAATGAGCAGTTCTTC. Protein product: CASSYSRNEQFF.

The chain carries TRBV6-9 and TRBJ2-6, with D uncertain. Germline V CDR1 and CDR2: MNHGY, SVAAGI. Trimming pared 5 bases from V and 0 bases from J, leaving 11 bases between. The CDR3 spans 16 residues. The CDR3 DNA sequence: TGTGCCAGCAGTCTCCACAGTCTCTCTGGGGCCAACGTCCTGACTTTC. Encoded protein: CASSLHSLSGANVLTF.

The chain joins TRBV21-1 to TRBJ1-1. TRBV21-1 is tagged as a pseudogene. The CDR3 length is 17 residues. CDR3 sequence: CASSKALRGGLAAEAFF. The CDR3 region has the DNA TGTGCCAGCAGCAAAGCGCTGAGGGGGGGCCTGGCGGCTGAAGCTTTCTTT.

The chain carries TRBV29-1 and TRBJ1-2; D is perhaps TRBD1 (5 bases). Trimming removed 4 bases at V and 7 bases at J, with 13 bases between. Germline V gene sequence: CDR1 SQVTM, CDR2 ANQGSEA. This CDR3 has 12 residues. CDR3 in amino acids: CSVGGVTGGYTF. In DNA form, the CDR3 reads TGCAGCGTTGGGGGCGTAACTGGTGGCTACACCTTC.

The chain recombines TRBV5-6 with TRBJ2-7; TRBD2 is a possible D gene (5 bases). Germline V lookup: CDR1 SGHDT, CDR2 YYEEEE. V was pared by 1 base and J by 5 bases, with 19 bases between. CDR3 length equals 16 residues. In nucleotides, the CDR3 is TGTGCCAGCAGCTTGAGCCTAGCCCTCGGCAGCGACGAGCAGTACTTC. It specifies CASSLSLALGSDEQYF.

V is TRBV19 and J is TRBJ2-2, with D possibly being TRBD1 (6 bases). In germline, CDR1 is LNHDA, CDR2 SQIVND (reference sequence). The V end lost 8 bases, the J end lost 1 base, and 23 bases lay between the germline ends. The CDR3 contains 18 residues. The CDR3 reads CASQRPSGEVRNTGELFF. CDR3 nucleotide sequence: TGTGCCAGTCAGAGACCTTCAGGGGAAGTAAGGAACACCGGGGAGCTGTTTTTT.

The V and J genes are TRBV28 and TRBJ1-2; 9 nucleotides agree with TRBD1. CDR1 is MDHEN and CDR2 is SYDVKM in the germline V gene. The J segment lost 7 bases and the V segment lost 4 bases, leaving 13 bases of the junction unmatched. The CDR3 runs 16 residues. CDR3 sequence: CASSSLLRTGDSGYTF. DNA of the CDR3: TGTGCCAGCAGTTCCCTCCTGCGGACAGGGGACTCTGGCTACACCTTC.

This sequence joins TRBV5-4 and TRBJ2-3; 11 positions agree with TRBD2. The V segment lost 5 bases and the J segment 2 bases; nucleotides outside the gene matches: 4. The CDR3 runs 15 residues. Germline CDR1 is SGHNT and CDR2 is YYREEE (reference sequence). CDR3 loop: CASSPGLAATDTQYF. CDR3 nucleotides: TGTGCCAGCAGTCCGGGACTAGCGGCCACAGATACGCAGTATTTT.

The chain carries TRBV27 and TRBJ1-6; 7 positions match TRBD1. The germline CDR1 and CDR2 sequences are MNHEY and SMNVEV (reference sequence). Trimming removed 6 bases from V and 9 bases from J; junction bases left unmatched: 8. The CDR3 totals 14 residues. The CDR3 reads CASSHRGRGSPLHF. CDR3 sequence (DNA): TGTGCCAGCAGCCACAGGGGCCGGGGTTCACCCCTCCACTTT.

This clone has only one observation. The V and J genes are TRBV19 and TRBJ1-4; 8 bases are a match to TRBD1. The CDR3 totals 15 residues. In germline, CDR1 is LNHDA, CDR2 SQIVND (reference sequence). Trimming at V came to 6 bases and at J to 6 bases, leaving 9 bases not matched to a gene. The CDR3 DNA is TGTGCCAGTAGAGATATTGGACAGGGTGATGAAAAACTGTTTTTT. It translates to CASRDIGQGDEKLFF.

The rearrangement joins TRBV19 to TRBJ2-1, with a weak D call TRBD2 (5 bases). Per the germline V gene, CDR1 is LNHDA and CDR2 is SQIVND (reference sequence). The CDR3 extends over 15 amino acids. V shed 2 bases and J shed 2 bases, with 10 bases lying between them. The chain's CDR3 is CASSIQAVAYNEQFF. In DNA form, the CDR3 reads TGTGCCAGTAGTATACAAGCGGTCGCCTACAATGAGCAGTTCTTC.

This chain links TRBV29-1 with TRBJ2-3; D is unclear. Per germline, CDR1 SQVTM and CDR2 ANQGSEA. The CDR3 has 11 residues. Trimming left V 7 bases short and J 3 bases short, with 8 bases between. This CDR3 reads CSAQATDTQYF. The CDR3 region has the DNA TGCAGCGCTCAGGCGACAGATACGCAGTATTTT.

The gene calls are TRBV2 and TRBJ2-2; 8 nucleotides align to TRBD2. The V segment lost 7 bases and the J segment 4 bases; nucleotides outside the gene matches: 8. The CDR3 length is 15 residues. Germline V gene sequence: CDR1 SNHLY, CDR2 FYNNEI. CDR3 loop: CASTAGLAGTGELFF. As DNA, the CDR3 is TGTGCCAGCACCGCCGGACTAGCCGGCACCGGGGAGCTGTTTTTT.

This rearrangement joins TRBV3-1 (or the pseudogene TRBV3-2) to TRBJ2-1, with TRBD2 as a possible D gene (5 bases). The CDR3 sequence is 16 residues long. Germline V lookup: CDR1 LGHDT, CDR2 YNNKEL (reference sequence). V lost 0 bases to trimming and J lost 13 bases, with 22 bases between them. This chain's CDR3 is CASSQDPSGLDPQQFF. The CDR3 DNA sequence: TGTGCCAGCAGCCAAGACCCAAGCGGCCTTGATCCACAACAGTTCTTC.

The CDR3 protein is CASSVGLPGTDTQYF. The CDR3 DNA sequence: TGTGCCAGCAGTGTTGGCCTTCCAGGGACAGATACGCAGTATTTT. The J gene is TRBJ2-3, the V gene TRBV2, with D possibly being TRBD1 (5 bases). Germline V gene lookup returns CDR1 SNHLY and CDR2 FYNNEI. This CDR3 is built from 15 residues. Trimming removed 4 bases from V and 3 bases from J, with 14 bases in between.

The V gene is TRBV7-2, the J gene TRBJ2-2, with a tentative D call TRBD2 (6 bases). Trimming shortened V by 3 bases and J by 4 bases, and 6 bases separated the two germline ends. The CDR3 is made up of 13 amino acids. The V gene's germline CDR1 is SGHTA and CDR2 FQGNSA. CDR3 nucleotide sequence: TGTGCCAGCAGCTTTAGCGGCACCGGGGAGCTGTTTTTT. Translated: CASSFSGTGELFF.

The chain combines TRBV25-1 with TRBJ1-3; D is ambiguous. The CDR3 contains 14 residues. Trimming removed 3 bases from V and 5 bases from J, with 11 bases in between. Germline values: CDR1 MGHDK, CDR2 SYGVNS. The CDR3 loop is CASSDLGVRNTIYF. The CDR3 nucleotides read TGTGCCAGCAGTGACCTCGGGGTTAGAAACACCATATATTTT.

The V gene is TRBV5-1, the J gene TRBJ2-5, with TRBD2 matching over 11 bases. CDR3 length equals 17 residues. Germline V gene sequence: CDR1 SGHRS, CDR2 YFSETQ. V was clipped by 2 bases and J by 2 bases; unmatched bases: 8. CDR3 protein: CASSLPGTSGSQETQYF. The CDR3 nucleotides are TGCGCCAGCAGCTTACCCGGGACTAGCGGTTCTCAAGAGACCCAGTACTTC. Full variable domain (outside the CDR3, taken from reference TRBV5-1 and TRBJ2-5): KAGVTQTPRYLIKTRGQQVTLSCSPISGHRSVSWYQQTPGQGLQFLFEYFSETQRNKGNFPGRFSGRQFSNSRSEMNVSTLELGDSALYLCASSLPGTSGSQETQYFGPGTRLLVL.

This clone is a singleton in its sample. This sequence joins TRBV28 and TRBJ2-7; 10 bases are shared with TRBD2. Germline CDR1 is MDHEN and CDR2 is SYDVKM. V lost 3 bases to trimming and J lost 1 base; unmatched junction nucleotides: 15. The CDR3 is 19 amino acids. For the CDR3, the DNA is TGTGCCAGCAGTTTTTTAGCGGGAGGATGGGGGGACGGTTCCTACGAGCAGTACTTC. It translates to CASSFLAGGWGDGSYEQYF.

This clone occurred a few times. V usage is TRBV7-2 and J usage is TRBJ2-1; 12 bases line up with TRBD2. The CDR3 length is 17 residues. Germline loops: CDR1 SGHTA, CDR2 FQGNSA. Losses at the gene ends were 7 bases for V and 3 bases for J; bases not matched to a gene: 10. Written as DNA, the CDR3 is TGTGCCAGCACCCCTGGACTAGCGGGATACAACTACAATGAGCAGTTCTTC. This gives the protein CASTPGLAGYNYNEQFF.